This T cell receptor (beta chain) is from a study of beta chain features in type 1 diabetes. Overall study results and limits: Moderate yet significant TCRB CDR3 shortening was seen in Type 1 diabetes patients in all four CD4+ subsets. The naive, central memory and Treg TCRB repertoires showed an apparent similarity that was greater among patients than among healthy donors. Fewer junction insertions and more nucleotide deletions appeared in type 1 diabetes patients.

With V trimmed by 5 bases and J by 4 bases, 4 bases remained unmatched. The CDR3 loop spans 14 amino acids. Per the germline V gene, CDR1 is SGHRS and CDR2 is YFSETQ. This clone was seen a handful of times. Its specificity is unknown. Sorted CD4+ subsets: naive, central memory, regulatory, stem cell-like memory (CD45RO/CCR7/CD25/CD127/CD95/CD27 panel). TCRB transcripts that were expressed got sequenced, as all of the isolated RNA had been reverse transcribed. The protocol was immunoSEQ multiplex PCR, while the TCRdb copy is restricted to in-frame clones and leaves out a portion. Of 450,000 or so clones detected, 11% appear once; the ten largest clones hold about 0.042%.

V and J are TRBV5-1 and TRBJ1-5; 9 bases align to TRBD1. This receptor was obtained from a woman in her late teens or twenties in good health. Sequences were obtained from naive CD4+ T cells from blood. The CDR3 DNA reads as TGCGCCAGCAGGATTGGGACAGGGAATCAGCCCCAGCATTTT. Its protein is CASRIGTGNQPQHF.